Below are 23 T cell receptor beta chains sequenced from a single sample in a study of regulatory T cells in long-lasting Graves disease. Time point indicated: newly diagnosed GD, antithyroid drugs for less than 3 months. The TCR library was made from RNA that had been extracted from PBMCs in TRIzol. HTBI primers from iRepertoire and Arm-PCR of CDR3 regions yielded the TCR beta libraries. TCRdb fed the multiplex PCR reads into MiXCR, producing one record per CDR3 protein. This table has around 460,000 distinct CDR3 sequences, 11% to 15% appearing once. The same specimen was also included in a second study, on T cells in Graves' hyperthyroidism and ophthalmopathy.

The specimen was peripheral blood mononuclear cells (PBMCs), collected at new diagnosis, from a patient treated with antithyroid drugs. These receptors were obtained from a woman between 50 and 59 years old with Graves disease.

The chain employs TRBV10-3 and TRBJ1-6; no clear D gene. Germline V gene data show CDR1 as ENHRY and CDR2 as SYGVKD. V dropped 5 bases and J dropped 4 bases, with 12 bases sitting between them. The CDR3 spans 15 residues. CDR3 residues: CAISPATSYNSPLHF. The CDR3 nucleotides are TGTGCCATCAGTCCGGCGACGTCTTATAATTCACCCCTCCACTTT.

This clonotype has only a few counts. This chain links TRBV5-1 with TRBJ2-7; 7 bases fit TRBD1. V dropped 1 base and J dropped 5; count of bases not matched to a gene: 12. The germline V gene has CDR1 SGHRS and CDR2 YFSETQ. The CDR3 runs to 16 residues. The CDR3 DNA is TGCGCCAGCAGCTTGACTTTCGGGACAGAGTTACACGAGCAGTACTTC. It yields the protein CASSLTFGTELHEQYF. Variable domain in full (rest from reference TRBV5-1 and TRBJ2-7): KAGVTQTPRYLIKTRGQQVTLSCSPISGHRSVSWYQQTPGQGLQFLFEYFSETQRNKGNFPGRFSGRQFSNSRSEMNVSTLELGDSALYLCASSLTFGTELHEQYFGPGTRLTVT.

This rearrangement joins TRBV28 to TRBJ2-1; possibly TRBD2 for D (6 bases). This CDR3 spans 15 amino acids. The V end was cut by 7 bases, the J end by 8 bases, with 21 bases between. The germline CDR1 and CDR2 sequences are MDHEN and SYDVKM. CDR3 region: CASIEGGDLRYEQFF. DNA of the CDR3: TGTGCCAGCATTGAAGGCGGGGACTTGAGGTATGAGCAGTTCTTC.

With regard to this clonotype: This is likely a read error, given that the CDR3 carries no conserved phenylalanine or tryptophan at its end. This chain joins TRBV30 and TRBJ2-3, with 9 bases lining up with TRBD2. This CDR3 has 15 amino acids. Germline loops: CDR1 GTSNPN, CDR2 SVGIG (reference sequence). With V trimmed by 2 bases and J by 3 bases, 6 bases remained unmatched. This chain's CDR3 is CAWSSAGGPTDTQYL. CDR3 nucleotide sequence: TGTGCCTGGAGTTCGGCGGGAGGGCCAACAGATACGCAGTATCTT.

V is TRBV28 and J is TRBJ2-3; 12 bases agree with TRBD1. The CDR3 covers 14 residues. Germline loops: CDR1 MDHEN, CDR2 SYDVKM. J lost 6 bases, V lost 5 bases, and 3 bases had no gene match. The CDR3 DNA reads TGTGCCAGCAGTGCCGGGACAGGGGGCGATACGCAGTATTTT. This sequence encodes CASSAGTGGDTQYF.

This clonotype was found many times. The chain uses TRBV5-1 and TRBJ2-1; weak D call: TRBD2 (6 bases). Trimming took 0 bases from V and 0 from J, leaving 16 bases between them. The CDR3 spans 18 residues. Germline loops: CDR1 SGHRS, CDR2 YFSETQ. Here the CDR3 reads CASSLAVAALSSYNEQFF. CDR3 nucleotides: TGCGCCAGCAGCTTGGCAGTAGCGGCCCTCAGCTCCTACAATGAGCAGTTCTTC.

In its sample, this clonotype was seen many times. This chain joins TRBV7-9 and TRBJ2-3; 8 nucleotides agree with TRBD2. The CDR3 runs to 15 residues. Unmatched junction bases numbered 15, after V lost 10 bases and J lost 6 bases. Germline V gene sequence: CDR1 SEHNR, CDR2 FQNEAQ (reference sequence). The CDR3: CATSPDGTSSDTQYF. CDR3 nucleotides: TGTGCCACCTCCCCGGACGGGACTAGTTCCGATACGCAGTATTTT.

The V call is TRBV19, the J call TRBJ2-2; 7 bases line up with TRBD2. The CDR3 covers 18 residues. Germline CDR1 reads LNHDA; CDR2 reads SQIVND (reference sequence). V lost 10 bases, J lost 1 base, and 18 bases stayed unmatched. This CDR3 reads CATGAGVQSIGNTGELFF. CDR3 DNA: TGTGCCACCGGGGCGGGGGTACAGTCGATCGGGAACACCGGGGAGCTGTTTTTT. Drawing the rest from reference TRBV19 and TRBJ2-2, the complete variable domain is DGGITQSPKYLFRKEGQNVTLSCEQNLNHDAMYWYRQDPGQGLRLIYYSQIVNDFQKGDIAEGYSVSREKKESFPLTVTSAQKNPTAFYLCATGAGVQSIGNTGELFFGEGSRLTVL.

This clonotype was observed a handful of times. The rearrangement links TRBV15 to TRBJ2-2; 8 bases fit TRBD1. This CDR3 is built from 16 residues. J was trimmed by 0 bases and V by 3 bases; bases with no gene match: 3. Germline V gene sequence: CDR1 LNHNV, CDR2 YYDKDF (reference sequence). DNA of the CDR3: TGTGCCACCAGCAGGGGACAGGTATCGAACACCGGGGAGCTGTTTTTT. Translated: CATSRGQVSNTGELFF. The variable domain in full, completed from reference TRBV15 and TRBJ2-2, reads DAMVIQNPRYQVTQFGKPVTLSCSQTLNHNVMYWYQQKSSQAPKLLFHYYDKDFNNEADTPDNFQSRRPNTSFCFLDIRSPGLGDTAMYLCATSRGQVSNTGELFFGEGSRLTVL.

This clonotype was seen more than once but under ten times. The CDR3 DNA sequence: TGTGCCAGCAGCTTAGCGGGAGCGCTCAATGAGCAGTTCTTC. This gives the protein CASSLAGALNEQFF. This chain links TRBV28 with TRBJ2-1, with 9 bases lining up with TRBD2. Germline CDR1 and CDR2: MDHEN and SYDVKM. With 6 bases clipped from V and 6 bases from J, the junction kept 6 bases outside the gene matches. The CDR3 has 14 amino acids.

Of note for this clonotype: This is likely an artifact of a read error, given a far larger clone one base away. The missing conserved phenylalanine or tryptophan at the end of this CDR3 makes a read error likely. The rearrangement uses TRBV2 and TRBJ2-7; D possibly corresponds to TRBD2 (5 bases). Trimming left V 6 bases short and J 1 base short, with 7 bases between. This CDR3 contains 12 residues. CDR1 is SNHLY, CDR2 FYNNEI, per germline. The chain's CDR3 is CASSRTSYEQYL. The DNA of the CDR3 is TGTGCCAGCAGCCGGACTTCCTACGAGCAGTACCTC.

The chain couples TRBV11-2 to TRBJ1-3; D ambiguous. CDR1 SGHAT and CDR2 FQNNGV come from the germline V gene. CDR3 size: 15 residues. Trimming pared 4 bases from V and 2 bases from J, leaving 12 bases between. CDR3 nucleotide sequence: TGTGCCAGCAGCTCGGGGTTTGGGGCTGGAAACACCATATATTTT. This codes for CASSSGFGAGNTIYF. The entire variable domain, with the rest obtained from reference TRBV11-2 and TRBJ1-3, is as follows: EAGVAQSPRYKIIEKRQSVAFWCNPISGHATLYWYQQILGQGPKLLIQFQNNGVVDDSQLPKDRFSAERLKGVDSTLKIQPAKLEDSAVYLCASSSGFGAGNTIYFGEGSWLTVV.

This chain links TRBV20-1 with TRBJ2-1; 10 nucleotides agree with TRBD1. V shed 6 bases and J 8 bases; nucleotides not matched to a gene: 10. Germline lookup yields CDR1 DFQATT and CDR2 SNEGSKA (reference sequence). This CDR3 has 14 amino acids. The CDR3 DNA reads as TGCAGTGCAGAACCGGGACAGGGGTGGTATGAGCAGTTCTTC. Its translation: CSAEPGQGWYEQFF.

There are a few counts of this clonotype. CDR3 sequence: CAWRATGMNEQFF. For the CDR3, the DNA is TGTGCCTGGCGCGCGACAGGGATGAATGAGCAGTTCTTC. The chain employs TRBV30 and TRBJ2-1, with 7 positions matching TRBD1. Germline CDR1 is GTSNPN and CDR2 is SVGIG (reference sequence). Trimming cost V 5 bases and J 7 bases; bases outside gene matches: 8. This CDR3 spans 13 amino acids.

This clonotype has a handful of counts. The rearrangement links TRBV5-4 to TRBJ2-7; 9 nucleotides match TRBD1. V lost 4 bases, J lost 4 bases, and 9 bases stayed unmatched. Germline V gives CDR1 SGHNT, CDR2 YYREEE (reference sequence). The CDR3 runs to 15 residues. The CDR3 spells CASSQLTGGKYEQYF. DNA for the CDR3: TGTGCCAGCAGCCAATTGACAGGGGGAAAATACGAGCAGTACTTC.

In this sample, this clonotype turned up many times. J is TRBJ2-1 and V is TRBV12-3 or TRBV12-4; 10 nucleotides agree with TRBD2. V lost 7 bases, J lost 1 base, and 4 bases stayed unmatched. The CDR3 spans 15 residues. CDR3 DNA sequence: TGTGCCAGCACGGTAGCGGGAGGTTCCTACAATGAGCAGTTCTTC. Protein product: CASTVAGGSYNEQFF.

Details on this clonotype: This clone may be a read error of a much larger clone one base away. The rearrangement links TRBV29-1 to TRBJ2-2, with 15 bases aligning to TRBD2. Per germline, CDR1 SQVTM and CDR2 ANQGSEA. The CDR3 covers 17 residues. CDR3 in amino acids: CSVAGTSGGLHSGELLF. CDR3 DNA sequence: TGCAGCGTCGCCGGGACTAGCGGGGGGCTGCACAGCGGGGAGCTGCTTTTT.

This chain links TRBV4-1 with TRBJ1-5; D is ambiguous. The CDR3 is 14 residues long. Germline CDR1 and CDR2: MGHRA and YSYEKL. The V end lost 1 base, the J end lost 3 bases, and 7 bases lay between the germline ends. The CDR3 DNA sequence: TGCGCCAGCAGCCAAGGACCGCCCAATCAGCCCCAGCATTTT. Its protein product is CASSQGPPNQPQHF.

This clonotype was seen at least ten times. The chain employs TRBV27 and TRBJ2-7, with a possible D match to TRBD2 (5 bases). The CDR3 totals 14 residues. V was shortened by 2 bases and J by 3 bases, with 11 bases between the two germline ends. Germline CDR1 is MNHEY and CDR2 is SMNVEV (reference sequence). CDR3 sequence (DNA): TGTGCCAGCAGTTTAACGGGAACAAACTACGAGCAGTACTTC. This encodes CASSLTGTNYEQYF.

The CDR3 nucleotides read TGCGCCAGCAGCTTGGTTGGACAAGGAAGAAGGGAGAACACTGAAGCTTTCTTT. This sequence encodes CASSLVGQGRRENTEAFF. The rearrangement links TRBV5-1 to TRBJ1-1, with TRBD1 as a possible D gene (5 bases). The CDR3 consists of 18 residues. Looked up from germline, CDR1 is SGHRS and CDR2 is YFSETQ. V was trimmed by 0 bases and J by 1 base, leaving 19 bases between them.

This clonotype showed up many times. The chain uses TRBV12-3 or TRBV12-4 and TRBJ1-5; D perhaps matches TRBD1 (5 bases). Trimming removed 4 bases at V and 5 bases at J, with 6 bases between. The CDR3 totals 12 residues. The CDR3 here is CASSSGDQPQHF. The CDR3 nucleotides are TGTGCCAGCAGTTCGGGGGATCAGCCCCAGCATTTT.

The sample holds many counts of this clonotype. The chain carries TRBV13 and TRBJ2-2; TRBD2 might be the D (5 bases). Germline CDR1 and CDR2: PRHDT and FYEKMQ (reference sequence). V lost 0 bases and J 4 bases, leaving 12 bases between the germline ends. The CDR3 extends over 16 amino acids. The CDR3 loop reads CASSLGWASSTGELFF. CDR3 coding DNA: TGTGCCAGCAGCTTAGGTTGGGCTAGCTCCACCGGGGAGCTGTTTTTT.

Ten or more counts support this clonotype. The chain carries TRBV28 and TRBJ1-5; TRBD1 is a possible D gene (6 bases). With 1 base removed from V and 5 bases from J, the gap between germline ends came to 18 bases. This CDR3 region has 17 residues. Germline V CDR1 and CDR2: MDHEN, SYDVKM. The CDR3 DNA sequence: TGTGCCAGCAGTTTATTAGCAGGGGTACTAGGTCATCAGCCCCAGCATTTT. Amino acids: CASSLLAGVLGHQPQHF. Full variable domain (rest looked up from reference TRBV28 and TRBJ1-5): DVKVTQSSRYLVKRTGEKVFLECVQDMDHENMFWYRQDPGLGLRLIYFSYDVKMKEKGDIPEGYSVSREKKERFSLILESASTNQTSMYLCASSLLAGVLGHQPQHFGDGTRLSIL.